Below, 26 T cell receptor beta chains from the same sample are listed, as sequenced in a study of T cells in localized non-small cell lung cancer. The assay was immunoSEQ multiplex PCR, and TCRdb's table has in-frame clones only and misses some. The table shows tens of thousands of clones, with approximately 90% occurring only once. This specimen was peripheral blood, taken before any cancer treatment. The receptors shown here come from a female donor older than 55 with stage III squamous cell lung carcinoma.

The gene calls are TRBV20-1 and TRBJ2-3; D ambiguous. This CDR3 is built from 11 residues. CDR1 is DFQATT and CDR2 is SNEGSKA in the germline V gene (reference sequence). V lost 0 bases and J 7 bases, leaving 5 bases between the germline ends. In DNA, the CDR3 is TGCAGTGCTAGAGATCTGAATACGCAGTATTTT. Translation gives CSARDLNTQYF.

The chain employs TRBV5-1 and TRBJ2-2; 11 bases align to TRBD1. Germline assignment: CDR1 SGHRS and CDR2 YFSETQ. J gave up 4 bases and V 7 bases, and 6 bases lay outside the gene matches. CDR3 length equals 15 residues. The CDR3 DNA follows: TGCGCCAGCCGCTGGGGGACAGGGGGCACCGGGGAGCTGTTTTTT. Amino acids: CASRWGTGGTGELFF.

In DNA form, the CDR3 reads TGTGCCTGGCAGGGGGTTTTCAATGGCTACACCTTC. Translation gives CAWQGVFNGYTF. The gene calls are TRBV30 and TRBJ1-2; 7 bases map to TRBD1. This CDR3 is 12 amino acids long. The J segment lost 6 bases and the V segment lost 5 bases, leaving 6 bases of the junction unmatched. Germline loops: CDR1 GTSNPN, CDR2 SVGIG (reference sequence).

The V and J genes are TRBV28 and TRBJ1-3, with TRBD1 identical over 8 bases. Trimming removed 3 bases from V and 0 bases from J; junction bases left unmatched: 4. Germline V lookup: CDR1 MDHEN, CDR2 SYDVKM. The CDR3 runs 16 residues. The CDR3 DNA is TGTGCCAGCAGTTTCGGGACAGGCCGCTCTGGAAACACCATATATTTT. As protein: CASSFGTGRSGNTIYF.

The J gene is TRBJ2-2, the V gene TRBV15; D uncertain. Trimming pared 0 bases from V and 5 bases from J, leaving 7 bases between. This CDR3 comprises 14 residues. Germline V gives CDR1 LNHNV, CDR2 YYDKDF (reference sequence). In nucleotides, the CDR3 is TGTGCCACCAGCAGAGATCAGGTTACCGGGGAGCTGTTTTTT. Its protein product is CATSRDQVTGELFF.

The rearrangement uses TRBV21-1 and TRBJ2-7; the DNA was not used to check the table's D call, TRBD1. TRBV21-1 is marked as a pseudogene. The CDR3 covers 13 residues. CDR3 bases: TGTGCCTCGGAGGGGGACAGGGGGAACGAGCAGTACTTC. Translation: CASEGDRGNEQYF.

The gene calls are TRBV7-3 and TRBJ2-5, with D hard to call. The V and J ends lost 3 bases and 3 bases respectively, with 8 bases between them. Per germline, CDR1 SGHTA and CDR2 FQGTGA. The CDR3 is 13 residues long. CDR3 DNA: TGTGCCAGCAGCTTGCGGAGAGAAGAGACCCAGTACTTC. Translation: CASSLRREETQYF.

The rearrangement uses TRBV6-1 and TRBJ1-2, with 9 bases lining up with TRBD1. This CDR3 has 14 amino acids. CDR1 is MNHNS and CDR2 is SASEGT in the germline V gene. The trim removed 6 bases at V and 5 bases at J, leaving 7 bases unmatched. The chain's CDR3 is CASSPDRGFYGYTF. In DNA form, the CDR3 reads TGTGCCAGCAGCCCGGACAGGGGATTTTATGGCTACACCTTC.

This chain connects TRBV2 to TRBJ2-7, with 10 bases that match TRBD2. The CDR3 length is 15 residues. Germline CDR1 and CDR2: SNHLY and FYNNEI. J lost 9 bases, V lost 1 base, and 9 bases had no gene match. In DNA form, the CDR3 reads TGTGCCAGCAGTGAAGGGCTAGCGGGAGTCTCCGGGCAGTACTTC. Its translation: CASSEGLAGVSGQYF.

This clone was seen just once. This CDR3 is CASSNRQGLSGANVLTF. As DNA, the CDR3 is TGTGCCAGTAGTAATAGACAGGGCCTCTCTGGGGCCAACGTCCTGACTTTC. The chain couples TRBV19 to TRBJ2-6; TRBD1 agrees at 7 bases. The V segment lost 4 bases and the J segment 0 bases; nucleotides outside the gene matches: 6. The germline gives CDR1 LNHDA, CDR2 SQIVND (reference sequence). CDR3 length equals 17 residues.

V is TRBV7-8 and J is TRBJ2-5; the D gene is possibly TRBD1 (6 bases). V was cut by 1 base and J by 5 bases, with 14 bases left in between. The CDR3 consists of 15 residues. Per germline, CDR1 SGHVS and CDR2 FQNEAQ. The CDR3 spells CASSLVGQGLETQYF. CDR3 coding DNA: TGTGCCAGCAGCTTAGTGGGCCAGGGGTTGGAGACCCAGTACTTC.

V gene TRBV5-1 combines with J gene TRBJ2-1; unclear D gene. Germline CDR1 reads SGHRS; CDR2 reads YFSETQ. Trimming removed 3 bases from V and 1 base from J, with 11 bases in between. CDR3 length: 15 amino acids. Here the CDR3 DNA reads TGCGCCAGCAGCTCCGACACCCCATCCTACAATGAGCAGTTCTTC. It encodes CASSSDTPSYNEQFF.

This chain links TRBV7-9 with TRBJ2-5; tentative D call: TRBD1 (6 bases). V dropped 4 bases and J dropped 3 bases, with 12 bases sitting between them. The CDR3 sequence is 14 residues long. Germline V gives CDR1 SEHNR, CDR2 FQNEAQ (reference sequence). CDR3 coding DNA: TGTGCCAGCAGCTCACAGGGTCAAAAAGAGACCCAGTACTTC. Translated, it gives CASSSQGQKETQYF.

V gene TRBV5-6 combines with J gene TRBJ1-4; no firm D call. CDR3 length equals 15 residues. Germline loops: CDR1 SGHDT, CDR2 YYEEEE. V lost 1 base and J 0 bases, leaving 7 bases between the germline ends. The chain's CDR3 is CASSLTVTTNEKLFF. For the CDR3, the DNA is TGTGCCAGCAGCTTGACAGTTACAACTAATGAAAAACTGTTTTTT.

Only a few counts were recorded for this clone. The CDR3 bases are TGTGCCAGCAGAGGGACTAGCGGGAAGCAGTTCTTC. The encoded protein is CASRGTSGKQFF. The rearrangement uses TRBV6-5 and TRBJ2-1; 13 positions match TRBD2. This CDR3 region has 12 residues. The junction had 1 base not matched to a gene; V was cut back by 6 bases and J by 11 bases. Germline loops: CDR1 MNHEY, CDR2 SVGAGI.

The V and J genes are TRBV5-6 and TRBJ2-6; tentative D call: TRBD2 (5 bases). V shed 4 bases and J shed 9 bases, with 11 bases lying between them. The germline gives CDR1 SGHDT, CDR2 YYEEEE. The CDR3 is made up of 13 amino acids. CDR3 residues: CASSIRDFNVLTF. Written as DNA, the CDR3 is TGTGCCAGCAGCATCCGGGATTTCAACGTCCTGACTTTC.

The genes are TRBV2 and TRBJ1-2; tentative D call: TRBD1 (6 bases). Looked up from germline, CDR1 is SNHLY and CDR2 is FYNNEI. This CDR3 has 13 amino acids. Trimming stripped 8 bases from V and 8 bases from J, with 18 bases between. CDR3 residues: CASHLFEGEGYTF. The CDR3 bases are TGTGCCAGCCACCTTTTCGAGGGGGAAGGCTACACCTTC. Supplemented by reference TRBV2 and TRBJ1-2, the full variable domain reads EPEVTQTPSHQVTQMGQEVILRCVPISNHLYFYWYRQILGQKVEFLVSFYNNEISEKSEIFDDQFSVERPDGSNFTLKIRSTKLEDSAMYFCASHLFEGEGYTFGSGTRLTVV.

The rearrangement links TRBV28 to TRBJ2-7; D is undetermined. V lost 3 bases to trimming and J lost 6 bases, with 9 bases between them. The germline V gene encodes CDR1 MDHEN and CDR2 SYDVKM. CDR3 length: 12 amino acids. The CDR3 DNA follows: TGTGCCAGCAGTTTCGGGCACTTCGAGCAGTACTTC. This translates into CASSFGHFEQYF.

The V call is TRBV7-9, the J call TRBJ1-3, with 8 bases lining up with TRBD1. The CDR3 covers 16 residues. V trimming: 5 bases; J trimming: 0 bases; junction bases outside the gene matches: 6. Germline loops: CDR1 SEHNR, CDR2 FQNEAQ (reference sequence). In nucleotides, the CDR3 is TGTGCCAGCAGCCGAATGGACAGGGCCTCTGGAAACACCATATATTTT. Amino acid sequence: CASSRMDRASGNTIYF.

The rearrangement joins TRBV7-2 to TRBJ2-1; TRBD2 aligns across 7 bases. CDR3 length equals 16 residues. V shed 1 base and J 0 bases; nucleotides not matched to a gene: 3. Germline CDR1 and CDR2: SGHTA and FQGNSA. The CDR3 protein is CASSLVGGTSYNEQFF. The CDR3 DNA reads TGTGCCAGCAGCTTAGTGGGGGGGACCTCCTACAATGAGCAGTTCTTC. The entire variable domain, with the rest obtained from reference TRBV7-2 and TRBJ2-1, is as follows: GAGVSQSPSNKVTEKGKDVELRCDPISGHTALYWYRQSLGQGLEFLIYFQGNSAPDKSGLPSDRFSAERTGGSVSTLTIQRTQQEDSAVYLCASSLVGGTSYNEQFFGPGTRLTVL.

The chain joins TRBV7-8 to TRBJ2-2; no definite D call. The V gene's germline CDR1 is SGHVS and CDR2 FQNEAQ. V gave up 0 bases and J gave up 2 bases, with 7 bases separating them. The CDR3 runs to 15 residues. CDR3 in amino acids: CASSLAWHNTGELFF. The CDR3 coding sequence is TGTGCCAGCAGCTTAGCGTGGCACAACACCGGGGAGCTGTTTTTT.

This clone was counted once. This chain joins TRBV18 and TRBJ2-4; 8 bases line up with TRBD1. This CDR3 region has 14 residues. Trimming took 5 bases from V and 6 from J; bases not matched to a gene: 6. CDR1 is KGHSH, CDR2 LQKENI, per germline. CDR3 sequence (DNA): TGTGCCAGCTCATCACGGACAGGGAGAAACATTCAGTACTTC. Translated, it gives CASSSRTGRNIQYF.

The chain combines TRBV7-9 with TRBJ2-7; D could derive from TRBD1 or TRBD2 (6 bases each). CDR3 length equals 14 residues. CDR1 is SEHNR, CDR2 FQNEAQ, per germline (reference sequence). V was shortened by 5 bases and J by 0 bases, with 11 bases between the two germline ends. This chain's CDR3 is CASSPKGGSYEQYF. The CDR3 coding sequence is TGTGCCAGCAGCCCAAAGGGGGGCTCCTACGAGCAGTACTTC.

V and J are TRBV7-2 and TRBJ2-5; 7 nucleotides align to TRBD2. V dropped 4 bases and J dropped 3; count of bases not matched to a gene: 8. The CDR3 has 15 amino acids. Germline V gives CDR1 SGHTA, CDR2 FQGNSA. CDR3 DNA sequence: TGTGCCAGCAGCTCTAAAACTGCGGGGGAAGAGACCCAGTACTTC. Encoded protein: CASSSKTAGEETQYF.

V gene TRBV4-2 combines with J gene TRBJ2-3; possibly TRBD2 for D (6 bases). The CDR3 covers 14 residues. V lost 0 bases and J 3 bases, leaving 7 bases between the germline ends. In germline, CDR1 is LGHNA, CDR2 YNFKEQ. For the CDR3, the DNA is TGTGCCAGCAGCCAAGATCTAGCGACAGATACGCAGTATTTT. This codes for CASSQDLATDTQYF.

This sequence joins TRBV15 and TRBJ2-1; 15 positions match TRBD2. This CDR3 has 20 residues. V shed 1 base, J shed 5 bases, and the junction held 12 bases outside the gene matches. Germline-derived CDR1 and CDR2 are LNHNV and YYDKDF (reference sequence). The CDR3 sequence is CATSRAAGRTSGRAHNEQFF. CDR3 nucleotide sequence: TGTGCCACCAGCAGAGCGGCGGGGAGGACTAGCGGGAGGGCCCACAATGAGCAGTTCTTC. Filled out from reference TRBV15 and TRBJ2-1, the complete variable domain reads DAMVIQNPRYQVTQFGKPVTLSCSQTLNHNVMYWYQQKSSQAPKLLFHYYDKDFNNEADTPDNFQSRRPNTSFCFLDIRSPGLGDTAMYLCATSRAAGRTSGRAHNEQFFGPGTRLTVL.